These 6 T cell receptor beta chains originate from one sample sequenced in a study of blood T cell repertoires in COVID-19. The method was immunoSEQ multiplex PCR; TCRdb's version includes in-frame clones alone and lacks a portion of them. The sample consists of roughly 60,000 clones, approximately 80% of them appearing once. Input material: peripheral blood. The source is a man older than 75 with acute or convalescent COVID-19.

This chain joins TRBV3-1 (or the pseudogene TRBV3-2) and TRBJ2-7; 8 nucleotides align to TRBD1. From germline, CDR1 is LGHDT and CDR2 YNNKEL (reference sequence). The V segment lost 1 base and the J segment 6 bases; nucleotides outside the gene matches: 5. The CDR3 is 14 residues long. CDR3 DNA sequence: TGTGCCAGCAGCCAAGGGGACAGGCCTACCGAGCAGTACTTC. This encodes CASSQGDRPTEQYF.

The chain uses TRBV11-3 and TRBJ2-7, with TRBD2 matching 7 bases. Germline values: CDR1 SGHNT, CDR2 YENEEA. The CDR3 length is 15 residues. V shed 4 bases and J 1 base; nucleotides not matched to a gene: 7. CDR3 region: CASSSLAGQSYEQYF. DNA of the CDR3: TGTGCCAGCAGCTCTTTAGCGGGCCAGTCCTACGAGCAGTACTTC.

This rearrangement joins TRBV6-6 to TRBJ1-1; D gene ambiguous. CDR1 and CDR2 (germline): MNHNY, SVGAGI (reference sequence). The ends were cut back, 2 bases at V and 7 bases at J, with 5 bases in the middle. There are 11 residues in the CDR3. CDR3 residues: CASSYQVEAFF. The CDR3 DNA is TGTGCCAGCAGTTACCAGGTTGAAGCTTTCTTT.

The chain links TRBV2 to TRBJ2-2, with 12 bases fitting TRBD1. The CDR3 has 17 amino acids. Losses at the gene ends were 4 bases for V and 6 bases for J; bases not matched to a gene: 9. Germline CDR1 reads SNHLY; CDR2 reads FYNNEI. Written as DNA, the CDR3 is TGTGCCAGCAGTGCTCCCGTGGGGACAGGGGGCCCCGGGGAGCTGTTTTTT. The encoded protein is CASSAPVGTGGPGELFF. The whole variable domain, remainder taken from reference TRBV2 and TRBJ2-2, is EPEVTQTPSHQVTQMGQEVILRCVPISNHLYFYWYRQILGQKVEFLVSFYNNEISEKSEIFDDQFSVERPDGSNFTLKIRSTKLEDSAMYFCASSAPVGTGGPGELFFGEGSRLTVL.

The chain couples TRBV7-9 to TRBJ2-7, with D tentatively TRBD2 (7 bases). Trimming removed 2 bases at V and 5 bases at J, with 13 bases between. This CDR3 has 14 amino acids. Germline V CDR1 and CDR2: SEHNR, FQNEAQ (reference sequence). The CDR3 loop reads CASSLRQGRDEQYF. The CDR3 region has the DNA TGTGCCAGCAGCTTAAGGCAGGGGAGGGACGAGCAGTACTTC.

The genes are TRBV7-8 and TRBJ2-5; 9 bases align to TRBD2. CDR1 SGHVS and CDR2 FQNEAQ come from the germline V gene. The CDR3 sequence is 14 residues long. The V and J ends lost 5 bases and 4 bases, in that order; junction bases with no gene match: 5. The CDR3 sequence is CASSQRGEGETQYF. CDR3 DNA sequence: TGTGCCAGCAGCCAGCGGGGGGAAGGAGAGACCCAGTACTTC.